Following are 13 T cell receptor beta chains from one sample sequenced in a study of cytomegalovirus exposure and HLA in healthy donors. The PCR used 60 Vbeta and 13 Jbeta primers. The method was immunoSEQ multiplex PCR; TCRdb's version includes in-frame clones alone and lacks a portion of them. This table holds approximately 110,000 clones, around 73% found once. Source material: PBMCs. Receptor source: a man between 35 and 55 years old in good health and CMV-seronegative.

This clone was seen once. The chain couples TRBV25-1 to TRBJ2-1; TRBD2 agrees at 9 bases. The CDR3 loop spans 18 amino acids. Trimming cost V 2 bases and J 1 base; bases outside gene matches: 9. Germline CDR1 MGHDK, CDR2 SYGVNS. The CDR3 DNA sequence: TGTGCCAGCAGTGAAGGCGGGGGGGCCGGAAAGTCCTACAATGAGCAGTTCTTC. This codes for CASSEGGGAGKSYNEQFF.

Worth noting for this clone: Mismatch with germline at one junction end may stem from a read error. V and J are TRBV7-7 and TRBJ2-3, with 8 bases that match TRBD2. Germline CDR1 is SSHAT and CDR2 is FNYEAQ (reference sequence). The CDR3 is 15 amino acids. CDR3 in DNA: TGTGCTAGCAGCTTAGACGCGGGGGGCAGAGATACGCAGTATTTT. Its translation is CASSLDAGGRDTQYF.

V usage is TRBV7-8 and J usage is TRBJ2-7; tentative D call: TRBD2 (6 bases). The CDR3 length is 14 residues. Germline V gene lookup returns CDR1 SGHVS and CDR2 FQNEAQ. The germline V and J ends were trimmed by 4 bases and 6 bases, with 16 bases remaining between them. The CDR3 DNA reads TGTGCCAGCAGCTGGAGGGTCGATGGGGGCGAGCAGTACTTC. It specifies CASSWRVDGGEQYF.

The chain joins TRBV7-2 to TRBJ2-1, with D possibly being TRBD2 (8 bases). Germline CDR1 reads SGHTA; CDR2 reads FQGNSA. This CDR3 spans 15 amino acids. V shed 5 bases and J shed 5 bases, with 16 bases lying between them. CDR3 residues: CASSREGQKDNEQFF. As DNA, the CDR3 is TGTGCCAGCAGCCGGGAGGGACAGAAGGACAATGAGCAGTTCTTC. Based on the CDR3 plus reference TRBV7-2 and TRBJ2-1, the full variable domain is GAGVSQSPSNKVTEKGKDVELRCDPISGHTALYWYRQSLGQGLEFLIYFQGNSAPDKSGLPSDRFSAERTGGSVSTLTIQRTQQEDSAVYLCASSREGQKDNEQFFGPGTRLTVL.

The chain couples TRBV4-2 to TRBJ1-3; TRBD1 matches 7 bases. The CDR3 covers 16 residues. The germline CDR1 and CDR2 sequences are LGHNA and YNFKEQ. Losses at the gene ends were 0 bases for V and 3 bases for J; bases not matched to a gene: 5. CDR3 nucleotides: TGTGCCAGCAGCCAAGATAAACAGGGGAATGGAAACACCATATATTTT. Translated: CASSQDKQGNGNTIYF.

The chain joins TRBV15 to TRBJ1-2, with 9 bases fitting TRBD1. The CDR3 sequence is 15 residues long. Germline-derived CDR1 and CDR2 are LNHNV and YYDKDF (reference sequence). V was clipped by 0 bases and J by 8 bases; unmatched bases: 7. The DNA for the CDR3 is TGTGCCACCAGCAGAGACGGGACAGGGTTTCGGGGCTACACCTTC. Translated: CATSRDGTGFRGYTF.

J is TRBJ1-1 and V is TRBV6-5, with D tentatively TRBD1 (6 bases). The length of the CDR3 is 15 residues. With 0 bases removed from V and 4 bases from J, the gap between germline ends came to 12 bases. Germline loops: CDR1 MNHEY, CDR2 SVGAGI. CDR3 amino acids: CASSYSLGRGTEAFF. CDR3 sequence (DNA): TGTGCCAGCAGTTACTCACTTGGCAGGGGCACTGAAGCTTTCTTT.

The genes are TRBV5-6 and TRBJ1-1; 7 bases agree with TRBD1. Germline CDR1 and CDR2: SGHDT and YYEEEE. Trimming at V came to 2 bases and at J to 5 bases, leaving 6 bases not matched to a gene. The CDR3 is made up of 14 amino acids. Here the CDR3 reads CASSFAGGITEAFF. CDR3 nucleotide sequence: TGTGCCAGCAGCTTTGCAGGGGGTATAACTGAAGCTTTCTTT. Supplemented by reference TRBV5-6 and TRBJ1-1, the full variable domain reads DAGVTQSPTHLIKTRGQQVTLRCSPKSGHDTVSWYQQALGQGPQFIFQYYEEEERQRGNFPDRFSGHQFPNYSSELNVNALLLGDSALYLCASSFAGGITEAFFGQGTRLTVV.

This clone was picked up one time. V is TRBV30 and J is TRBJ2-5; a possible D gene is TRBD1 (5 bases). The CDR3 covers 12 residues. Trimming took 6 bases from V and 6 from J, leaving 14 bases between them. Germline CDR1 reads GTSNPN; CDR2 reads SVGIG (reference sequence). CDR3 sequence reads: CACREVLQTQYF. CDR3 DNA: TGTGCCTGCAGGGAAGTTTTGCAGACCCAGTACTTC.

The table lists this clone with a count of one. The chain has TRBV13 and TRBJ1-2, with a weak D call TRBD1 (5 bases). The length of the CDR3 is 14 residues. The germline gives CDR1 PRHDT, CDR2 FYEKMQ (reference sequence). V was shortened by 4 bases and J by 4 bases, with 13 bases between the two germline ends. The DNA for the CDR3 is TGTGCCAGCAGCTCCTTGCCGGACACCTATGGCTACACCTTC. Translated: CASSSLPDTYGYTF. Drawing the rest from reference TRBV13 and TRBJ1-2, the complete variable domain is AAGVIQSPRHLIKEKRETATLKCYPIPRHDTVYWYQQGPGQDPQFLISFYEKMQSDKGSIPDRFSAQQFSDYHSELNMSSLELGDSALYFCASSSLPDTYGYTFGSGTRLTVV.

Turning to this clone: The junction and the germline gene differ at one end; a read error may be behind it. CDR3 sequence reads: CASSQVLAGGQNEQFF. The CDR3 region has the DNA TGTGCTAGCAGCCAAGTTCTAGCGGGGGGGCAAAATGAGCAGTTCTTC. The chain employs TRBV7-7 and TRBJ2-1, with 12 bases identical to TRBD2. The CDR3 runs to 16 residues. The germline gives CDR1 SSHAT, CDR2 FNYEAQ (reference sequence).

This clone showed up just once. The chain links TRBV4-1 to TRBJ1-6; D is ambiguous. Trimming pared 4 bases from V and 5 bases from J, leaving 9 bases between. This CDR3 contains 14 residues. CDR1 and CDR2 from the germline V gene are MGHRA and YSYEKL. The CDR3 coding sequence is TGCGCCAGCAGCCTTGAGCAAAATAATTCACCCCTCCACTTT. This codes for CASSLEQNNSPLHF.

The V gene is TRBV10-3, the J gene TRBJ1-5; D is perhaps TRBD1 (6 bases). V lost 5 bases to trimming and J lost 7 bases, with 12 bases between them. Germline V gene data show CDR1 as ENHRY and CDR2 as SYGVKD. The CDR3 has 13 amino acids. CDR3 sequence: CAISRVGGQPQHF. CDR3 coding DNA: TGTGCCATCAGTCGGGTAGGGGGACAGCCCCAGCATTTT.